The 6 T cell receptor beta chains listed next were all sequenced from one sample in a study of control samples from healthy donors and cancer patients (dated by TCRdb to the early 2020s). Libraries came from the immunoSEQ multiplex PCR assay. TCRdb mirrors the immuneACCESS table, restricted to in-frame sequences. Some clones are absent from its copies; in checked studies, under half trace to an unresolved V gene, and the reason for the others is unknown. The table for this sample lists about 93,000 clones; roughly 90% of them were counted only once. 13% to 15% of the sample is in the top ten clones. The sample comprised blood. The source of these receptors is a woman in her sixties or seventies in good health.

J is TRBJ1-1 and V is TRBV11-2; unclear D gene. The V and J ends lost 1 base and 3 bases respectively, with 9 bases between them. The CDR3 extends over 14 amino acids. Per the germline V gene, CDR1 is SGHAT and CDR2 is FQNNGV. The CDR3 DNA is TGTGCCAGCAGCTTAGTAGGTGGGTACACTGAAGCTTTCTTT. This translates into CASSLVGGYTEAFF.

V is TRBV18 and J is TRBJ1-2; 9 nucleotides align to TRBD1. The V segment lost 5 bases and the J segment 6 bases; nucleotides outside the gene matches: 4. The CDR3 runs 13 residues. Per germline, CDR1 KGHSH and CDR2 LQKENI. The CDR3 region has the DNA TGTGCCAGCTCATCAACAGGGGGCCATGGCTACACCTTC. Its protein is CASSSTGGHGYTF.

V gene TRBV19 combines with J gene TRBJ2-1; 11 bases fit TRBD2. The CDR3 spans 14 residues. The germline gives CDR1 LNHDA, CDR2 SQIVND (reference sequence). The trim removed 6 bases at V and 12 bases at J, leaving 10 bases unmatched. The CDR3 loop reads CASSDKASGRWQFF. CDR3 coding DNA: TGTGCCAGTAGCGATAAGGCTAGCGGGAGGTGGCAGTTCTTC.

V is TRBV24-1 and J is TRBJ2-2, with 7 bases lining up with TRBD1. This CDR3 contains 12 residues. Germline V gene data show CDR1 as KGHDR and CDR2 as SFDVKD. V lost 8 bases, J lost 6 bases, and 2 bases stayed unmatched. The chain's CDR3 is CATKGASGELFF. The DNA of the CDR3 is TGTGCCACCAAGGGGGCCTCCGGGGAGCTGTTTTTT.

This chain uses TRBV6-5 with TRBJ2-5; a possible D gene is TRBD2 (7 bases). The CDR3 contains 14 residues. V was cut by 6 bases and J by 1 base, with 12 bases left in between. Germline loops: CDR1 MNHEY, CDR2 SVGAGI. CDR3 nucleotide sequence: TGTGCCAGCAGGCGAGGGGGGGCCCAAGAGACCCAGTACTTC. As protein: CASRRGGAQETQYF.

The rearrangement joins TRBV9 to TRBJ2-5; D may match TRBD1 or TRBD2 (5 bases each). The CDR3 is made up of 16 amino acids. The V gene lost 3 bases and the J gene lost 5 bases, with 20 bases spanning the gap. The germline CDR1 and CDR2 sequences are SGDLS and YYNGEE. The CDR3 loop is CASSARTNQPGETQYF. CDR3 DNA: TGTGCCAGCAGCGCTCGGACAAATCAACCGGGGGAGACCCAGTACTTC.